The 15 T cell receptor beta chains below all came from one sample that was sequenced in a study of patients and donors after allogeneic stem cell transplantation. TCRdb re-derived calls from the RT-PCR reads in MiXCR, one entry per CDR3 protein. In the table there are 800,000 to 1,000,000 distinct CDR3 sequences, about a sixth of which are singletons. Sequenced: blood, either unsorted or a sorted T cell fraction (not recorded which). These receptors all stem from a human donor who was either an allogeneic HSCT recipient or a stem cell or donor lymphocyte infusion donor (not recorded which). It is not recorded whose cells these are; they may come from a transplant donor.

The chain carries TRBV7-9 and TRBJ2-2; no definite D call. The germline gives CDR1 SEHNR, CDR2 FQNEAQ (reference sequence). The V gene lost 5 bases and the J gene lost 6 bases, with 13 bases spanning the gap. The CDR3 consists of 14 residues. The CDR3 bases are TGTGCCAGCAGCCCCCATAGTACGTCCGGGGAGCTGTTTTTT. It translates to CASSPHSTSGELFF. The whole variable domain, filled in from reference TRBV7-9 and TRBJ2-2, reads DTGVSQNPRHKITKRGQNVTFRCDPISEHNRLYWYRQTLGQGPEFLTYFQNEAQLEKSRLLSDRFSAERPKGSFSTLEIQRTEQGDSAMYLCASSPHSTSGELFFGEGSRLTVL.

The chain couples TRBV10-3 to TRBJ1-1; 7 nucleotides align to TRBD1. V was clipped by 6 bases and J by 0 bases; unmatched bases: 7. The length of the CDR3 is 15 residues. Per the germline V gene, CDR1 is ENHRY and CDR2 is SYGVKD. CDR3 in amino acids: CAISPRDSMNTEAFF. The CDR3 DNA sequence: TGTGCCATCAGCCCGAGGGACAGTATGAACACTGAAGCTTTCTTT.

This clonotype was seen a few times. This chain uses TRBV9 with TRBJ2-2; the D call may be TRBD1 or TRBD2 (5 bases each). The CDR3 extends over 16 amino acids. Germline lookup yields CDR1 SGDLS and CDR2 YYNGEE. V was pared by 4 bases and J by 8 bases, with 21 bases between. DNA of the CDR3: TGTGCCAGCAGCCCCCCCCTCGGGGCCGGGGTGGGGGAGCTGTTTTTT. This translates into CASSPPLGAGVGELFF.

This clonotype has more than one count but fewer than ten. The gene calls are TRBV12-3 or TRBV12-4 and TRBJ2-1; TRBD1 matches at 8 bases. V lost 7 bases to trimming and J lost 7 bases; unmatched junction nucleotides: 9. This CDR3 is built from 14 residues. The CDR3 region has the DNA TGTGCCAGCATTCCAGACAGGGGTGGGAATGAGCAGTTCTTC. As protein: CASIPDRGGNEQFF.

The chain has TRBV4-3 and TRBJ1-5, with a tentative D call TRBD1 (6 bases). The CDR3 loop spans 16 amino acids. Per germline, CDR1 LGHNA and CDR2 YSLEER. With 0 bases removed from V and 3 bases from J, the gap between germline ends came to 12 bases. The CDR3 bases are TGCGCCAGCAGCCAAGATGCAGGGGCTGACAATCAGCCCCAGCATTTT. This codes for CASSQDAGADNQPQHF.

This clonotype appeared many times. The V gene is TRBV10-3, the J gene TRBJ2-1; a weak D match, TRBD2 (6 bases). The CDR3 extends over 12 amino acids. V was pared by 10 bases and J by 7 bases, with 14 bases between. Looked up from germline, CDR1 is ENHRY and CDR2 is SYGVKD. Written as DNA, the CDR3 is TGTGCCACCTGGAGGGCCGGGAATGAGCAGTTCTTC. Translating it yields CATWRAGNEQFF.

The CDR3 spells CAADLRDEQYF. CDR3 coding DNA: TGTGCCGCAGACCTCAGGGACGAGCAGTACTTC. The chain joins TRBV24-1 to TRBJ2-7, with D perhaps matching TRBD1 (5 bases). The CDR3 sequence is 11 residues long. Per germline, CDR1 KGHDR and CDR2 SFDVKD. Trimming removed 12 bases from V and 5 bases from J, with 13 bases in between.

This clonotype has a handful of counts. This sequence joins TRBV6-1 and TRBJ1-1; D remains unclear. The V end lost 6 bases, the J end lost 1 base, and 12 bases lay between the germline ends. The CDR3 is 14 residues long. CDR1 and CDR2 (germline): MNHNS, SASEGT. For the CDR3, the DNA is TGTGCCAGCAGCGGTAAGCCACCGAACACTGAAGCTTTCTTT. It is translated as CASSGKPPNTEAFF.

The V call is TRBV14, the J call TRBJ1-6; TRBD1 matches 11 bases. CDR1 and CDR2 from the germline V gene are SGHDN and FVKESK. The CDR3 contains 20 residues. The V gene end was trimmed by 3 bases and the J gene end by 0 bases; junction bases not matched to a gene: 10. As DNA, the CDR3 is TGTGCCAGCAGCCAGGACCGGGACAGGGGGGCGAGCTCCTATAATTCACCCCTCCACTTT. It specifies CASSQDRDRGASSYNSPLHF.

This clonotype was found many times. The chain uses TRBV2 and TRBJ1-1, with 7 bases fitting TRBD1. V lost 2 bases to trimming and J lost 3 bases; unmatched junction nucleotides: 9. CDR3 length equals 16 residues. Looked up from germline, CDR1 is SNHLY and CDR2 is FYNNEI. DNA for the CDR3: TGTGCCAGCAGTGAATATTGGGTCCAGGGGGACACTGAAGCTTTCTTT. It translates to CASSEYWVQGDTEAFF.

This clonotype was counted at least ten times. The V gene is TRBV20-1, the J gene TRBJ1-3; D uncertain. Between the trimmed V and J ends, which lost 1 base and 0 bases, there was a span of 19 bases. Germline V gene sequence: CDR1 DFQATT, CDR2 SNEGSKA (reference sequence). This CDR3 is 18 amino acids long. The CDR3 loop reads CSARGRGFRDGSGNTIYF. DNA of the CDR3: TGCAGTGCTAGAGGAAGAGGGTTCCGGGATGGCTCTGGAAACACCATATATTTT.

The sample holds a few counts of this clonotype. V and J are TRBV20-1 and TRBJ2-5, with D maybe TRBD1 (6 bases). The CDR3 length is 14 residues. V lost 1 base and J lost 1, with 10 bases in between. CDR1 is DFQATT, CDR2 SNEGSKA, per germline (reference sequence). DNA of the CDR3: TGCAGTGCTAGAGGTGGGGGCCGCCAAGAGACCCAGTACTTC. It yields the protein CSARGGGRQETQYF.

The chain uses TRBV6-1 and TRBJ1-5, with 9 bases fitting TRBD1. CDR1 is MNHNS, CDR2 SASEGT, per germline. This CDR3 spans 16 amino acids. V was pared by 6 bases and J by 2 bases, with 8 bases of the junction left unmatched. CDR3 sequence reads: CASRRGQGLGNQPQHF. The CDR3 DNA sequence: TGTGCCAGCAGGAGAGGACAGGGGTTGGGCAATCAGCCCCAGCATTTT.

DNA for the CDR3: TGTGCCTGGAGGCCCTCAGGGCACACTGAAGCTTTCTTT. Translating it yields CAWRPSGHTEAFF. The J gene is TRBJ1-1, the V gene TRBV30; weak D call: TRBD1 (5 bases). Deletions cut 3 bases from V and 3 bases from J, with 11 bases between. Per the germline V gene, CDR1 is GTSNPN and CDR2 is SVGIG (reference sequence). CDR3 length: 13 amino acids.

For this clonotype: One junction end disagrees with the germline gene, perhaps due to a read error. V usage is TRBV6-5 and J usage is TRBJ2-6, with D possibly TRBD1 on 5 matching bases. The CDR3 covers 15 residues. CDR1 MNHEY and CDR2 SVGAGI come from the germline V gene. The CDR3 DNA is TGTGCCAGCAGTTACGACACCTCTGGGGCCAACGCCCTGACTTTC. Protein product: CASSYDTSGANALTF.